The 27 T cell receptor beta chains given below trace back to one sample, sequenced in a study of OX40 agonist ivuxolimab in advanced cancers. Sequencing used immunoSEQ multiplex PCR; TCRdb keeps in-frame clones, though not all of them. The data show tens of thousands of clones, around 77% seen once. Sample: CD4+ or CD8+ T cells sorted from blood, taken in a trial of the OX40 agonist ivuxolimab. These receptors originate from an adult with an advanced solid tumor such as melanoma, head and neck, liver or kidney cancer.

J is TRBJ1-1 and V is TRBV11-2; D may be TRBD1 (5 bases). V gave up 4 bases and J gave up 5 bases, with 8 bases separating them. The CDR3 loop spans 12 amino acids. In germline, CDR1 is SGHAT, CDR2 FQNNGV. The CDR3: CASSSEGTEAFF. DNA of the CDR3: TGTGCCAGCAGCTCGGAGGGGACTGAAGCTTTCTTT.

The V gene is TRBV25-1, the J gene TRBJ2-1; D unclear. Germline values: CDR1 MGHDK, CDR2 SYGVNS. The CDR3 has 15 amino acids. Trimming took off 1 base at V and 1 base at J, with 8 bases between the two ends. CDR3 nucleotides: TGTGCCAGCAGTGAATCGGTGGGATCCTACAATGAGCAGTTCTTC. It yields the protein CASSESVGSYNEQFF.

V gene TRBV10-2 combines with J gene TRBJ1-2, with D uncertain. From germline, CDR1 is WSHSY and CDR2 SAAADI. The CDR3 has 15 amino acids. Trimming removed 3 bases from V and 7 bases from J, with 18 bases in between. CDR3 region: CASSESPGPTFGYTF. In DNA, the CDR3 is TGCGCCAGCAGTGAATCCCCGGGCCCCACCTTTGGCTACACCTTC.

The chain combines TRBV7-2 with TRBJ1-1; no definite D call. V lost 1 base and J 0 bases, leaving 9 bases between the germline ends. The CDR3 is made up of 15 amino acids. CDR1 is SGHTA, CDR2 FQGNSA, per germline. In DNA form, the CDR3 reads TGTGCCAGCAGCTTAGGAGGTCGAATGAACACTGAAGCTTTCTTT. Protein sequence: CASSLGGRMNTEAFF.

This clone is deemed medium-sized. The J gene is TRBJ2-2, the V gene TRBV2; the D is unclear. Germline CDR1 is SNHLY and CDR2 is FYNNEI. V was trimmed by 0 bases and J by 4 bases, leaving 0 bases between them. The length of the CDR3 is 12 residues. The CDR3 bases are TGTGCCAGCAGTGAAGCCACCGGGGAGCTGTTTTTT. This sequence encodes CASSEATGELFF.

This clone was counted a single time. The chain employs TRBV9 and TRBJ2-1; 11 nucleotides line up with TRBD2. J lost 4 bases, V lost 3 bases, and 3 bases had no gene match. CDR1 is SGDLS, CDR2 YYNGEE, per germline. There are 15 residues in the CDR3. CDR3 coding DNA: TGTGCCAGCAGCGCTAGCGGGGGGCTTTACAATGAGCAGTTCTTC. Translation: CASSASGGLYNEQFF.

This chain uses TRBV7-6 with TRBJ2-6; D unclear. The ends were cut back, 5 bases at V and 0 bases at J, with 11 bases in the middle. Germline lookup yields CDR1 SGHVS and CDR2 FNYEAQ. The CDR3 length is 16 residues. The CDR3 sequence is CASSPDGNSGANVLTF. The CDR3 DNA reads TGTGCCAGCAGCCCCGACGGAAACTCTGGGGCCAACGTCCTGACTTTC. The full variable domain, completed using reference TRBV7-6 and TRBJ2-6, is GAGVSQSPRYKVTKRGQDVALRCDPISGHVSLYWYRQALGQGPEFLTYFNYEAQQDKSGLPNDRFSAERPEGSISTLTIQRTEQRDSAMYRCASSPDGNSGANVLTFGAGSRLTVL.

The J gene is TRBJ2-1, the V gene TRBV7-3; D perhaps matches TRBD2 (7 bases). From germline, CDR1 is SGHTA and CDR2 FQGTGA. Trimming took 5 bases from V and 9 from J, leaving 17 bases between them. This CDR3 spans 14 amino acids. The CDR3 loop reads CASSPVGGGGEQFF. In DNA, the CDR3 is TGTGCCAGCAGCCCCGTGGGCGGGGGCGGTGAGCAGTTCTTC. Complete variable domain (other parts from reference TRBV7-3 and TRBJ2-1): GAGVSQTPSNKVTEKGKYVELRCDPISGHTALYWYRQSLGQGPEFLIYFQGTGAADDSGLPNDRFFAVRPEGSVSTLKIQRTERGDSAVYLCASSPVGGGGEQFFGPGTRLTVL.

The chain's CDR3 is CASSLDDSYEQYF. The CDR3 bases are TGTGCCAGCAGCCTAGACGATAGCTACGAGCAGTACTTC. J is TRBJ2-7 and V is TRBV6-1; no firm D call. The CDR3 is 13 amino acids. The V end lost 6 bases, the J end lost 3 bases, and 12 bases lay between the germline ends. Germline CDR1 MNHNS, CDR2 SASEGT.

The chain uses TRBV4-1 and TRBJ2-7; possible D gene TRBD2, 6 bases. V was trimmed by 0 bases and J by 6 bases, leaving 15 bases between them. Looked up from germline, CDR1 is MGHRA and CDR2 is YSYEKL. The CDR3 covers 15 residues. CDR3 region: CASSQEGGIGGEQYF. The DNA for the CDR3 is TGCGCCAGCAGCCAAGAGGGCGGGATCGGGGGCGAGCAGTACTTC.

The chain is built from TRBV27 and TRBJ1-1; 7 bases map to TRBD1. Germline lookup yields CDR1 MNHEY and CDR2 SMNVEV (reference sequence). The CDR3 extends over 13 amino acids. J lost 0 bases, V lost 8 bases, and 3 bases had no gene match. The CDR3 loop is CASHRGLNTEAFF. The CDR3 DNA reads as TGTGCCAGCCACAGGGGCTTGAACACTGAAGCTTTCTTT.

V usage is TRBV30 and J usage is TRBJ1-2, with no clear D. CDR3 length: 13 amino acids. V was shortened by 3 bases and J by 6 bases, with 14 bases between the two germline ends. Germline V gives CDR1 GTSNPN, CDR2 SVGIG (reference sequence). For the CDR3, the DNA is TGTGCCTGGAGGGCGATTACACCGCATGGCTACACCTTC. The encoded protein is CAWRAITPHGYTF.

V and J are TRBV23-1 and TRBJ2-3; unclear D gene. TRBV23-1 falls under the ORF class, with uncertain function. Trimming removed 0 bases from V and 3 bases from J, with 16 bases in between. CDR3 length: 17 residues. This CDR3 is CASSQSLRGVTTDTQYF. The CDR3 DNA sequence: TGCGCCAGCAGTCAATCTCTGAGAGGAGTAACAACAGATACGCAGTATTTT.

This clone turned up a few times. The chain is built from TRBV27 and TRBJ1-2; maybe TRBD1 (5 bases). V was pared by 0 bases and J by 6 bases, with 11 bases between. Germline V gives CDR1 MNHEY, CDR2 SMNVEV (reference sequence). CDR3 length: 14 residues. CDR3 amino acids: CASSLSSGGDGYTF. In nucleotides, the CDR3 is TGTGCCAGCAGTTTATCGTCCGGGGGGGATGGCTACACCTTC.

By frequency in the sample, this clone is medium-sized. Within the sample, other DNA sequences also encode this same CDR3. The chain employs TRBV28 and TRBJ1-2, with D unresolved. The CDR3 loop spans 12 amino acids. V was pared by 4 bases and J by 7 bases, with 10 bases between. Germline CDR1 and CDR2: MDHEN and SYDVKM. As DNA, the CDR3 is TGTGCCAGCAGTTCCGGGAGTCGTGGCTACACCTTC. Protein product: CASSSGSRGYTF.

The chain couples TRBV2 to TRBJ2-5; TRBD1 matches 8 bases. The J segment lost 0 bases and the V segment lost 7 bases, leaving 1 base of the junction unmatched. Germline CDR1 is SNHLY and CDR2 is FYNNEI. CDR3 length equals 13 residues. The CDR3 reads CASTQGDQETQYF. DNA of the CDR3: TGTGCCAGCACACAGGGGGACCAAGAGACCCAGTACTTC.

The rearrangement uses TRBV11-2 and TRBJ2-5; weak D call: TRBD1 (6 bases). Trimming removed 2 bases at V and 2 bases at J, with 21 bases between. This CDR3 contains 18 residues. Germline-derived CDR1 and CDR2 are SGHAT and FQNNGV. The CDR3 protein is CASSLSPPRTASQETQYF. Written as DNA, the CDR3 is TGTGCCAGCAGCTTAAGTCCCCCCCGGACAGCCTCACAAGAGACCCAGTACTTC.

V is TRBV2 and J is TRBJ2-7; 11 nucleotides match TRBD2. The CDR3 totals 15 residues. Germline values: CDR1 SNHLY, CDR2 FYNNEI. V lost 4 bases to trimming and J lost 2 bases; unmatched junction nucleotides: 4. The CDR3 region is CASSAGTSGTYEQYF. The DNA for the CDR3 is TGTGCCAGCAGTGCCGGGACTAGCGGTACCTACGAGCAGTACTTC.

As DNA, the CDR3 is TGTGCCAGCAGTGAACGGGCCCTCATAGGGGGCTACACCTTC. Amino acid sequence: CASSERALIGGYTF. The V call is TRBV6-1, the J call TRBJ1-2; D is ambiguous. V gave up 2 bases and J gave up 8 bases, with 15 bases separating them. CDR1 and CDR2 from the germline V gene are MNHNS and SASEGT. The CDR3 has 14 amino acids.

CDR3 loop: CASSPQEGAYTEAFF. CDR3 sequence (DNA): TGTGCCAGCAGCCCCCAAGAGGGGGCCTACACTGAAGCTTTCTTT. V gene TRBV9 combines with J gene TRBJ1-1; TRBD1 matches 7 bases. With 4 bases clipped from V and 3 bases from J, the junction kept 9 bases outside the gene matches. Looked up from germline, CDR1 is SGDLS and CDR2 is YYNGEE. CDR3 length: 15 residues. The full variable domain, rest sourced from reference TRBV9 and TRBJ1-1, is DSGVTQTPKHLITATGQRVTLRCSPRSGDLSVYWYQQSLDQGLQFLIQYYNGEERAKGNILERFSAQQFPDLHSELNLSSLELGDSALYFCASSPQEGAYTEAFFGQGTRLTVV.

The chain links TRBV6-1 to TRBJ1-1, with no clear D. Deletions cut 7 bases from V and 3 bases from J, with 6 bases between. The CDR3 length is 11 residues. Germline CDR1 MNHNS, CDR2 SASEGT. CDR3: CASIAYTEAFF. CDR3 DNA sequence: TGTGCCAGCATCGCATACACTGAAGCTTTCTTT.

The V call is TRBV30, the J call TRBJ2-5, with 9 bases lining up with TRBD2. CDR1 and CDR2 (germline): GTSNPN, SVGIG (reference sequence). CDR3 size: 15 residues. V lost 7 bases to trimming and J lost 4 bases; unmatched junction nucleotides: 13. The CDR3 reads CASGPAGGPRETQYF. CDR3 bases: TGTGCCTCAGGTCCGGCGGGGGGGCCGCGAGAGACCCAGTACTTC.

The chain is built from TRBV15 and TRBJ1-2, with 7 bases lining up with TRBD1. The junction had 7 bases not matched to a gene; V was cut back by 3 bases and J by 0 bases. Per the germline V gene, CDR1 is LNHNV and CDR2 is YYDKDF (reference sequence). CDR3 length: 16 residues. The CDR3 reads CATSSGTALANYGYTF. Here the CDR3 DNA reads TGTGCCACCAGCAGTGGGACAGCGTTAGCTAACTATGGCTACACCTTC.

The chain recombines TRBV7-3 with TRBJ2-7; a possible D gene is TRBD2 (6 bases). CDR1 is SGHTA, CDR2 FQGTGA, per germline. The CDR3 is made up of 13 amino acids. Trimming pared 6 bases from V and 6 bases from J, leaving 15 bases between. The CDR3 sequence: CASSPGLGFEQYF. For the CDR3, the DNA is TGTGCCAGCAGTCCGGGACTCGGATTCGAGCAGTACTTC.

The gene calls are TRBV5-6 and TRBJ2-3; a weak D match, TRBD1 (5 bases). The V and J ends lost 1 base and 0 bases respectively, with 12 bases between them. The germline V gene has CDR1 SGHDT and CDR2 YYEEEE. The CDR3 is made up of 16 amino acids. CDR3 loop: CASSLLGAASTDTQYF. The CDR3 nucleotides are TGTGCCAGCAGCTTGTTAGGGGCGGCGAGCACAGATACGCAGTATTTT. The whole variable domain, remainder taken from reference TRBV5-6 and TRBJ2-3, is DAGVTQSPTHLIKTRGQQVTLRCSPKSGHDTVSWYQQALGQGPQFIFQYYEEEERQRGNFPDRFSGHQFPNYSSELNVNALLLGDSALYLCASSLLGAASTDTQYFGPGTRLTVL.

The chain is built from TRBV9 and TRBJ2-7; tentative D call: TRBD2 (5 bases). CDR1 SGDLS and CDR2 YYNGEE come from the germline V gene. This CDR3 contains 15 residues. The V gene lost 0 bases and the J gene lost 0 bases, with 10 bases spanning the gap. The CDR3 protein is CASSVGGSPSYEQYF. In DNA form, the CDR3 reads TGTGCCAGCAGCGTAGGAGGGAGTCCCTCCTACGAGCAGTACTTC.

The chain couples TRBV7-9 to TRBJ1-4, with D possibly TRBD1 on 5 matching bases. V lost 5 bases and J lost 6, with 19 bases in between. Germline V gene data show CDR1 as SEHNR and CDR2 as FQNEAQ (reference sequence). This CDR3 spans 16 amino acids. The CDR3 DNA reads as TGTGCCAGCAGCCCCATCAACCGGGACGACGATGAAAAACTGTTTTTT. This encodes CASSPINRDDDEKLFF. Full variable domain (rest looked up from reference TRBV7-9 and TRBJ1-4): DTGVSQNPRHKITKRGQNVTFRCDPISEHNRLYWYRQTLGQGPEFLTYFQNEAQLEKSRLLSDRFSAERPKGSFSTLEIQRTEQGDSAMYLCASSPINRDDDEKLFFGSGTQLSVL.